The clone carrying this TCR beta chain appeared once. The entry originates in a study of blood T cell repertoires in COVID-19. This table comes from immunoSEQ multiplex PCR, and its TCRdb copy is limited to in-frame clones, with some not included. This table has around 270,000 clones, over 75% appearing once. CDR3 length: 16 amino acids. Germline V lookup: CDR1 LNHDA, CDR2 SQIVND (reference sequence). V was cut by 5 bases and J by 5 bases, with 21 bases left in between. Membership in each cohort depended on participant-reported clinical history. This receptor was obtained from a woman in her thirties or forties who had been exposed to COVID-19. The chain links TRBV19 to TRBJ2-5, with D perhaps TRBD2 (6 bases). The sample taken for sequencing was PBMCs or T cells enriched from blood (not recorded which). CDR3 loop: CASSWSPGTRAETQYF. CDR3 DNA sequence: TGTGCCAGTAGTTGGAGTCCCGGGACTCGAGCGGAGACCCAGTACTTC.